This TCR beta chain is from a study of blood T cell repertoires in COVID-19. Donors were grouped by their self-reported clinical history. The V gene lost 3 bases and the J gene lost 6 bases, with 12 bases spanning the gap. CDR3 length: 13 residues. As handled by the study authors: It was from reference gene primer amplification that nucleated cell counts were estimated. This table comes from immunoSEQ multiplex PCR, and its TCRdb copy is limited to in-frame clones, with some not included. V and J calls and clone size follow that table, whereas D and trimming were derived from the DNA. Of about 400,000 clones listed, roughly 91% were seen once; the top ten hold less than 2%.

This TCR was sampled from a woman aged 25 to 39 who had recovered from COVID-19. Input material: PBMCs or T cells enriched from blood (not recorded which). The chain joins TRBV12-3 or TRBV12-4 to TRBJ2-7, with D perhaps TRBD1 (5 bases). The CDR3 spells CASSFNPTAEQYF. As DNA, the CDR3 is TGTGCCAGCAGTTTTAACCCGACAGCCGAGCAGTACTTC.